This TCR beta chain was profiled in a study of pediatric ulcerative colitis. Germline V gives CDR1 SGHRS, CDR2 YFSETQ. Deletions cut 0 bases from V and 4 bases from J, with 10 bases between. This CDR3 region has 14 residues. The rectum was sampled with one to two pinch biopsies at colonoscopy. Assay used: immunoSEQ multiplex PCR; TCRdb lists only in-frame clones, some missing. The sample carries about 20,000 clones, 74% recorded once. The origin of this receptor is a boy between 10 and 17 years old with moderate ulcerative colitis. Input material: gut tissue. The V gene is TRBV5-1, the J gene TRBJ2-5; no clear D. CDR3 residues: CASSLGLPGETQYF. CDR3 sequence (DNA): TGCGCCAGCAGCTTGGGATTACCCGGAGAGACCCAGTACTTC.